Sequencing of this T cell receptor (beta chain) was carried out in a study of blood T cell repertoires in COVID-19. This table comes from immunoSEQ multiplex PCR, and its TCRdb copy is limited to in-frame clones, with some not included. This sample has about 200,000 clones, with roughly 80% found just once. The germline V gene encodes CDR1 GTSNPN and CDR2 SVGIG (reference sequence). V trimming: 2 bases; J trimming: 1 base; junction bases outside the gene matches: 11. The CDR3 length is 18 residues. This TCR was recovered from a woman aged 80 or over with acute or convalescent COVID-19. Sequences were obtained from peripheral blood. The V and J genes are TRBV30 and TRBJ2-7; 13 nucleotides agree with TRBD2. CDR3 loop: CAWSSWGTSGVLSYEQYF. CDR3 sequence (DNA): TGTGCCTGGAGTTCATGGGGGACTAGCGGGGTTCTTTCCTACGAGCAGTACTTC.